The 9 T cell receptor beta chains below come from one sample, sequenced in a study of T cell responses to AZD1222 COVID-19 vaccine. Generated by immunoSEQ multiplex PCR, the TCRdb table keeps only in-frame clones and is missing some. The sample lists around 180,000 clones; about nine tenths were seen once. Sequencing used peripheral blood, obtained on day 0 of AZD1222 vaccination. These receptor sequences come from an adult in good health.

V usage is TRBV15 and J usage is TRBJ1-3; D is ambiguous. In germline, CDR1 is LNHNV, CDR2 YYDKDF (reference sequence). Trimming removed 3 bases from V and 1 base from J, with 19 bases in between. The CDR3 has 18 residues. The DNA for the CDR3 is TGTGCCACCAGCAGGACCTATGGCAATAAGATTTCTGGAAACACCATATATTTT. Amino acids: CATSRTYGNKISGNTIYF.

J is TRBJ2-3 and V is TRBV5-1; TRBD2 is a possible D gene (5 bases). The ends were cut back, 1 base at V and 0 bases at J, with 9 bases in the middle. CDR3 length: 15 residues. Germline CDR1 SGHRS, CDR2 YFSETQ. The DNA for the CDR3 is TGCGCCAGCAGCTTGTCTAGCCTTAGCACAGATACGCAGTATTTT. Its translation is CASSLSSLSTDTQYF.

The chain employs TRBV6-5 and TRBJ2-2; 10 bases fit TRBD1. CDR1 MNHEY and CDR2 SVGAGI come from the germline V gene. Trimming removed 5 bases from V and 3 bases from J; junction bases left unmatched: 3. This CDR3 region has 15 residues. The CDR3 nucleotides read TGTGCCAGCAGTCGGGACAGGGGCTACACCGGGGAGCTGTTTTTT. This codes for CASSRDRGYTGELFF.

The gene calls are TRBV19 and TRBJ2-7; 7 bases align to TRBD2. The CDR3 extends over 15 amino acids. CDR1 is LNHDA and CDR2 is SQIVND in the germline V gene (reference sequence). V shed 3 bases, J shed 0 bases, and the junction held 5 bases outside the gene matches. The CDR3 protein is CASSIASGLSYEQYF. In DNA, the CDR3 is TGTGCCAGTAGTATCGCTAGCGGTCTCTCCTACGAGCAGTACTTC.

The chain is built from TRBV2 and TRBJ2-3, with D hard to call. Germline-derived CDR1 and CDR2 are SNHLY and FYNNEI. The CDR3 covers 13 residues. V dropped 7 bases and J dropped 2 bases, with 10 bases sitting between them. CDR3 loop: CASTEQITDTQYF. CDR3 in DNA: TGTGCCAGCACCGAACAGATCACAGATACGCAGTATTTT. Using reference TRBV2 and TRBJ2-3 for the parts outside the CDR3, the full variable domain is EPEVTQTPSHQVTQMGQEVILRCVPISNHLYFYWYRQILGQKVEFLVSFYNNEISEKSEIFDDQFSVERPDGSNFTLKIRSTKLEDSAMYFCASTEQITDTQYFGPGTRLTVL.

The gene calls are TRBV12-5 and TRBJ2-5; D is perhaps TRBD1 or TRBD2 (5 bases each). From germline, CDR1 is LGHNT and CDR2 FRNRAP. The V and J ends lost 0 bases and 1 base respectively, with 6 bases between them. CDR3 size: 14 residues. This CDR3 is CASGLVGTQETQYF. CDR3 coding DNA: TGTGCTAGTGGTTTGGTAGGGACCCAAGAGACCCAGTACTTC.

V is TRBV7-9 and J is TRBJ2-2; D is perhaps TRBD1 (6 bases). The CDR3 runs 15 residues. Per germline, CDR1 SEHNR and CDR2 FQNEAQ (reference sequence). V lost 7 bases to trimming and J lost 5 bases, with 17 bases between them. The CDR3 coding sequence is TGTGCCAGCACCCCCCCGAATGACAGGACCGGGGAGCTGTTTTTT. Translating it yields CASTPPNDRTGELFF.

On this clone: Other nucleotide sequences from this sample produce the same CDR3. This sequence joins TRBV3-1 (or the pseudogene TRBV3-2) and TRBJ1-1; unclear D gene. Deletions cut 4 bases from V and 1 base from J, with 7 bases between. The CDR3 runs 13 residues. Looked up from germline, CDR1 is LGHDT and CDR2 is YNNKEL (reference sequence). The CDR3 reads CASSRGRNTEAFF. DNA for the CDR3: TGTGCCAGCAGCCGCGGCAGGAACACTGAAGCTTTCTTT.

The chain joins TRBV25-1 to TRBJ1-1, with D possibly TRBD1 on 5 matching bases. Trimming stripped 4 bases from V and 4 bases from J, with 16 bases between. This CDR3 has 15 amino acids. In germline, CDR1 is MGHDK, CDR2 SYGVNS. This CDR3 reads CASSVLGAAVTEAFF. The CDR3, as DNA: TGTGCCAGCAGTGTACTTGGGGCGGCGGTCACTGAAGCTTTCTTT. The full variable domain, rest sourced from reference TRBV25-1 and TRBJ1-1, is EADIYQTPRYLVIGTGKKITLECSQTMGHDKMYWYQQDPGMELHLIHYSYGVNSTEKGDLSSESTVSRIRTEHFPLTLESARPSHTSQYLCASSVLGAAVTEAFFGQGTRLTVV.